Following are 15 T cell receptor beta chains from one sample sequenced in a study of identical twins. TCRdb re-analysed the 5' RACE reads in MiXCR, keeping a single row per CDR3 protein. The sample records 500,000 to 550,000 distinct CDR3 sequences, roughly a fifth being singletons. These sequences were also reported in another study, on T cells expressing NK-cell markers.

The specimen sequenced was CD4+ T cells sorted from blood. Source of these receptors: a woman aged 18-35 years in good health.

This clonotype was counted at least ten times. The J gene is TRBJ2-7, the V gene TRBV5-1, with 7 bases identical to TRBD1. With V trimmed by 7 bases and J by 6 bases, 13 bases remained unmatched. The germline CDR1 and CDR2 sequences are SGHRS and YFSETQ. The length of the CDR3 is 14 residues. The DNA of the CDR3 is TGCGCCAGCGATGAGACAGGGAGTGGTGGCGAGCAGTACTTC. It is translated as CASDETGSGGEQYF.

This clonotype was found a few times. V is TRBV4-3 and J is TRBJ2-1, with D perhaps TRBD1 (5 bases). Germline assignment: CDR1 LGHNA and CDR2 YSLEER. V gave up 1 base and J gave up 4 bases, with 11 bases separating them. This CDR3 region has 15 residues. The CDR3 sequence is CASSQAQGRYNEQFF. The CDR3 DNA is TGCGCCAGCAGCCAAGCGCAGGGCCGGTACAATGAGCAGTTCTTC.

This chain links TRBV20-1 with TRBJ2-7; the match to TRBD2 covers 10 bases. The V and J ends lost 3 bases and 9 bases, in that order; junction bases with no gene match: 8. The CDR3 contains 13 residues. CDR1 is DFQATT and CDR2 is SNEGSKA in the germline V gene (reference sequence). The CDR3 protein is CSARSRSGRGQYF. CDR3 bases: TGCAGTGCTAGGAGTCGGAGCGGGAGGGGGCAGTACTTC.

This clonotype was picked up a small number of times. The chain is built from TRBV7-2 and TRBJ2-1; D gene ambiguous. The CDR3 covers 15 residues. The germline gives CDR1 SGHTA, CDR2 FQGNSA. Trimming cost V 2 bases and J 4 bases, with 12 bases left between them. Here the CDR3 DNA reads TGTGCCAGCAGCTTAATGGGAAACAGTTACAATGAGCAGTTCTTC. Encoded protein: CASSLMGNSYNEQFF. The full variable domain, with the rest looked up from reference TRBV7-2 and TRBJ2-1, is GAGVSQSPSNKVTEKGKDVELRCDPISGHTALYWYRQSLGQGLEFLIYFQGNSAPDKSGLPSDRFSAERTGGSVSTLTIQRTQQEDSAVYLCASSLMGNSYNEQFFGPGTRLTVL.

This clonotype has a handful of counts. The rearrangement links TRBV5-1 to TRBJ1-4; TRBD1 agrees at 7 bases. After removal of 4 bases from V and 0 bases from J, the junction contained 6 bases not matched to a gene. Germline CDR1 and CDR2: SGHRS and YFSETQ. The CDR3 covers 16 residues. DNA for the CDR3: TGCGCCAGCAGCCGGGACAGAATTGCAACTAATGAAAAACTGTTTTTT. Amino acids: CASSRDRIATNEKLFF.

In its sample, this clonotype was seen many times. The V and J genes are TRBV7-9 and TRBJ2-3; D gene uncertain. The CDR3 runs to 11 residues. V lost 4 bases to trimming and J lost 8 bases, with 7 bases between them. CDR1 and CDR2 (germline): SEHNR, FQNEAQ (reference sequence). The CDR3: CASSSPSTQYF. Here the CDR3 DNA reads TGTGCCAGCAGCTCGCCTAGTACGCAGTATTTT.

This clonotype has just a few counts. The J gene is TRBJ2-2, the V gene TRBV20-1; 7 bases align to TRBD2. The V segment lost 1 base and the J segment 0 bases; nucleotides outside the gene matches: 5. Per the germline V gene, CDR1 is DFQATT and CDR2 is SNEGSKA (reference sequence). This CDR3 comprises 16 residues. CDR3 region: CSARGGGSPNTGELFF. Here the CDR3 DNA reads TGCAGTGCTAGAGGGGGGGGGAGCCCGAACACCGGGGAGCTGTTTTTT.

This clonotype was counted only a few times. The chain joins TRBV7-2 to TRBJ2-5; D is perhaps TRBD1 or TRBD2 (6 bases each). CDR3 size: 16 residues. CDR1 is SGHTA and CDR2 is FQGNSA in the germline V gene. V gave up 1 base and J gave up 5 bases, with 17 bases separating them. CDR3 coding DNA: TGTGCCAGCAGCTTAGGCGGGACAAATCGGGGGGAGACCCAGTACTTC. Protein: CASSLGGTNRGETQYF.

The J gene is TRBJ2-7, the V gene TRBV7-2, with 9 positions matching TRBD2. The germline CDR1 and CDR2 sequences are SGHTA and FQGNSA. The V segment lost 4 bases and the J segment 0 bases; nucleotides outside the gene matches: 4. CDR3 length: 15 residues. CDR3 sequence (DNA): TGTGCCAGCAGCTCTAGCGGGAAAAGCTCCTACGAGCAGTACTTC. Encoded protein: CASSSSGKSSYEQYF.

CDR3 coding DNA: TGTGCCATCAGTGGGACGGGGGAGCAGTACTTC. This encodes CAISGTGEQYF. The J gene is TRBJ2-7, the V gene TRBV10-3, with D perhaps matching TRBD2 (5 bases). CDR3 length: 11 amino acids. Trimming removed 4 bases at V and 7 bases at J, with 8 bases between. Germline V CDR1 and CDR2: ENHRY, SYGVKD.

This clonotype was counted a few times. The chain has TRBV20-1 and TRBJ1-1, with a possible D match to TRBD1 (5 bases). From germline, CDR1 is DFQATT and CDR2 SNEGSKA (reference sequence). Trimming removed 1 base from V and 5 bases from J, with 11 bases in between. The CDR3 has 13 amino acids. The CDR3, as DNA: TGCAGTGCTAGAGTCGACAGCAAGACTGAAGCTTTCTTT. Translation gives CSARVDSKTEAFF.

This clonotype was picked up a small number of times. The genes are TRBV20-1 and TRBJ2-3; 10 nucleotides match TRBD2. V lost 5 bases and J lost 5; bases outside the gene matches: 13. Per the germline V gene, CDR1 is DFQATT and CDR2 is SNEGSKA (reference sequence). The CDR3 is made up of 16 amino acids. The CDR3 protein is CSASRSGRGRGDTQYF. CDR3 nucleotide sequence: TGCAGTGCTTCGCGAAGCGGGAGGGGTCGGGGAGATACGCAGTATTTT.

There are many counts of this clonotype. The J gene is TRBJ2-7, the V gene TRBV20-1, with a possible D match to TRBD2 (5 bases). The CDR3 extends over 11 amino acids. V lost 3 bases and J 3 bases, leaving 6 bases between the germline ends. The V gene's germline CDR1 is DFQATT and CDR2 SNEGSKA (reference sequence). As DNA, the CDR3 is TGCAGTGCTAGCGGGGACTACGAGCAGTACTTC. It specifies CSASGDYEQYF.

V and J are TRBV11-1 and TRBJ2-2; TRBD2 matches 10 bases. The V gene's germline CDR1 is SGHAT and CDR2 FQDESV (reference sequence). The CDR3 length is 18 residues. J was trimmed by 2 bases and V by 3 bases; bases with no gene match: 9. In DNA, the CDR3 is TGTGCCAGCAGCTTTCGACTAGCGGGCGGGGGAAACACCGGGGAGCTGTTTTTT. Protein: CASSFRLAGGGNTGELFF.

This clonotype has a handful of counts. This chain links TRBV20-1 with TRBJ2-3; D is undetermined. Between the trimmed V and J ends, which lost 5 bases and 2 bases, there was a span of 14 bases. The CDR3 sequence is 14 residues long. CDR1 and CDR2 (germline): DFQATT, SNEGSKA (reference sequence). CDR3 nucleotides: TGCAGTGCTTTTCCTCCGTGGGACACAGATACGCAGTATTTT. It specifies CSAFPPWDTDTQYF.